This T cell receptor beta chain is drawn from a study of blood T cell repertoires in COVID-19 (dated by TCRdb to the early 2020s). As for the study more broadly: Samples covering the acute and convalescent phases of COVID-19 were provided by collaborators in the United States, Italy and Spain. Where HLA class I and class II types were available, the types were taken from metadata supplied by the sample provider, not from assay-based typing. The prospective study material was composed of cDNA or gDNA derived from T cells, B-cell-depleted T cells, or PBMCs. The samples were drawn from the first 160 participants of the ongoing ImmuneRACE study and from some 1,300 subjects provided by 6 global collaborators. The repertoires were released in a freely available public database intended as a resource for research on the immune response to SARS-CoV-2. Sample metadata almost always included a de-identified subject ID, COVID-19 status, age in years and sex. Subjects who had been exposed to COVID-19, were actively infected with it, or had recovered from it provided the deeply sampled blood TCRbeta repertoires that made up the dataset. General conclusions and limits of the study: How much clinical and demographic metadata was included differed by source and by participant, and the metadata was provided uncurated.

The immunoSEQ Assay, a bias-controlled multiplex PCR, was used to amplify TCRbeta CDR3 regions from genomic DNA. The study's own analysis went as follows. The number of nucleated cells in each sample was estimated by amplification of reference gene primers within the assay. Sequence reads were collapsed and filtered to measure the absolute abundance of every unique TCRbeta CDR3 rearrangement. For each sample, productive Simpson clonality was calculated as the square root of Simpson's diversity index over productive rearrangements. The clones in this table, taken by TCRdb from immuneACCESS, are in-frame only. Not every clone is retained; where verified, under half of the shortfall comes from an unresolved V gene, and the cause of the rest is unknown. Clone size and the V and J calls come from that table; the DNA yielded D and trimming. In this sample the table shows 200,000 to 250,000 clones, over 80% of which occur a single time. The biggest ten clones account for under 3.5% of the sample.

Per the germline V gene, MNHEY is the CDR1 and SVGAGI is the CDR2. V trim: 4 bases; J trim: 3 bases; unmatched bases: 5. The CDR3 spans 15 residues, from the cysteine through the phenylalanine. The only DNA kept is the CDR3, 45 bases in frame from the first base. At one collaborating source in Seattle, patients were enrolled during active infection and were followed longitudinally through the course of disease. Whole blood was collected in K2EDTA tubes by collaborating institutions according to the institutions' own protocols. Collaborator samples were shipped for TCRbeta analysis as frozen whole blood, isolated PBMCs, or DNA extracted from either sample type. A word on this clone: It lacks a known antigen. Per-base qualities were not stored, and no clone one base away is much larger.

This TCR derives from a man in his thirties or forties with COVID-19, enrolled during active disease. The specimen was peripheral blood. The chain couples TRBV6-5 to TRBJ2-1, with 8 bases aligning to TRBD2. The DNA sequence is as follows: TGTGCCAGCAGTTTCTCCGGGACTAGCTACAATGAGCAGTTCTTC. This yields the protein CASSFSGTSYNEQFF.